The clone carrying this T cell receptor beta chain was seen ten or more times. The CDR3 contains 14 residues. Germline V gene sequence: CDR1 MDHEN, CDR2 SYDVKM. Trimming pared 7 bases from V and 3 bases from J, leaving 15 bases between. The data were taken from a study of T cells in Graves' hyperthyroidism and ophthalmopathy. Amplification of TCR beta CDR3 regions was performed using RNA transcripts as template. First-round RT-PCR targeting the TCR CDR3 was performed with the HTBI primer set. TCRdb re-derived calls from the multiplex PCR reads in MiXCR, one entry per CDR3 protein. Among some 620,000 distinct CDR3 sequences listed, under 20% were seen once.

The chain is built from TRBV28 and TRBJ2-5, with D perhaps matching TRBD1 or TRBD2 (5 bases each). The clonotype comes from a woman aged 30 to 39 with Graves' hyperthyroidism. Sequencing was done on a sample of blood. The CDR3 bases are TGTGCCAGCACACTGGGAGACAGTGAAGAGACCCAGTACTTC. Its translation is CASTLGDSEETQYF. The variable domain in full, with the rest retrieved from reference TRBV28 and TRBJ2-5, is DVKVTQSSRYLVKRTGEKVFLECVQDMDHENMFWYRQDPGLGLRLIYFSYDVKMKEKGDIPEGYSVSREKKERFSLILESASTNQTSMYLCASTLGDSEETQYFGPGTRLLVL.